These T cell receptor beta chains were read from a single sample in a study of T cells in Graves' hyperthyroidism and ophthalmopathy. A single record per CDR3 protein comes from TCRdb applying MiXCR to the multiplex PCR reads. The sample carries approximately 630,000 distinct CDR3 sequences, under 20% recorded once. The sample taken for sequencing was blood. All receptors derive from a woman in her twenties or thirties with Graves' hyperthyroidism. Both conserved end residues are part of each CDR3. The order of the fields is V gene, CDR3 protein.

>TRBV2
CASSDDRGLHYGYTF
>TRBV28
CASSFDGRGTGELFF
>TRBV2
CASSEIAGADLGEQFF
>TRBV6-1
CASSEQGLVGTQYF
>TRBV6-1
CASKDLRDNQPQHF
>TRBV3-1
CASSQDAGWTGELFF
>TRBV12-3/TRBV12-4
CASSMGATGELFF
>TRBV24-1
CATSDLQGAGELFF
>TRBV28
CASPGGGPYSYNEQFF
>TRBV2
CATGHVQETQYF
>TRBV30
CAWSLSPDTQYF
>TRBV24-1
CATSEQPTKASTEAFF
>TRBV3-1
CASSPPWPSSYEQYF
>TRBV20-1
CSARRVSTGSEQYF
>TRBV15
CATSRATRVDGYTF
>TRBV20-1
CSARRHINTEAFF
>TRBV6-4
CASSDSVDSNSPLHF
>TRBV12-5
CASRGASSYNEQFF
>TRBV12-5
CASGPSGVRNTEAFF
>TRBV12-3/TRBV12-4
CASSLRDRVIEQFF
>TRBV6-1
CASSRLNYGYTF
>TRBV6-5
CASRVAGVLGELFF
>TRBV29-1
CSGRFGRDSPLHF
>TRBV10-3
CAISERRGGNYGYTF
>TRBV6-2/TRBV6-3
CASSGDRRLAGPSFYEQYF
>TRBV30
CAWSVVSSGQETQYF
>TRBV5-1
CASSLGALGNTIYF
>TRBV9
CASSVHFRTSEEDTQYF
>TRBV20-1
CSAHGRQGYEQYF
>TRBV20-1
CSADPGSTGWNIQYF
>TRBV13
CASRSGGRAGELFF
>TRBV5-1
CALEPLQPQHF
>TRBV4-2
CASSQGSSGANVLTF
>TRBV20-1
CSARTGVGYGYTF
>TRBV19
CASSPGEAEGDEQFF
>TRBV10-3
CATRTRDEQFF
>TRBV28
CASKGGESYEQYF
>TRBV12-3/TRBV12-4
CASSPGTSGITGELFF
>TRBV3-1
CASSQGQRQGAYEQYF
>TRBV12-3/TRBV12-4
CASSSYRGLHEQYF
>TRBV11-1
CASSRGRATYNEQFF
>TRBV2
CASRTGEGNEQFF
>TRBV12-3/TRBV12-4
CASSFSGALQETQYF
>TRBV27
CASANPGNEQYF